This T cell receptor beta chain was documented in a study of blood T cell repertoires in COVID-19. This CDR3 is 14 amino acids long. V lost 4 bases and J lost 7; bases outside the gene matches: 6. Germline V gene sequence: CDR1 SGHRS, CDR2 YFSETQ. The assay was immunoSEQ multiplex PCR, and TCRdb's table has in-frame clones only and misses some. The sample yields approximately 82,000 clones, roughly four fifths seen once. The sequenced sample consisted of peripheral blood. The chain is built from TRBV5-1 and TRBJ2-5, with TRBD2 matching 11 bases. The TCR sequence derives from a man in his fifties or sixties with active or convalescent COVID-19. The CDR3 protein is CASSPDTSGGTQYF. In DNA, the CDR3 is TGCGCCAGCAGCCCGGACACTAGCGGGGGGACCCAGTACTTC.